This T cell receptor beta chain was captured in a study of T cell responses to AZD1222 COVID-19 vaccine. Notes on the study in general: Two AZD1222 administrations were followed by greater Spike-specific TCR breadth and depth.

Points on this clone: What it recognizes is unknown.

CDR3 size: 18 residues. Per the germline V gene, CDR1 is KGHDR and CDR2 is SFDVKD. V was clipped by 0 bases and J by 4 bases; unmatched bases: 14. Clones were sequenced by immunoSEQ multiplex PCR, and TCRdb holds only the in-frame ones, with some missing. The sample contains 60,000 or so clones, 80% to 90% of which appear only once. Material: peripheral blood, obtained on day 0 of AZD1222 vaccination. The receptor was isolated from an adult in good health. V is TRBV24-1 and J is TRBJ2-7; 7 bases match TRBD2. The DNA for the CDR3 is TGTGCCACCAGTGATTTGCACCCCGGAGGGCGGGAGAAGTACGAGCAGTACGTC. Translation: CATSDLHPGGREKYEQYV.